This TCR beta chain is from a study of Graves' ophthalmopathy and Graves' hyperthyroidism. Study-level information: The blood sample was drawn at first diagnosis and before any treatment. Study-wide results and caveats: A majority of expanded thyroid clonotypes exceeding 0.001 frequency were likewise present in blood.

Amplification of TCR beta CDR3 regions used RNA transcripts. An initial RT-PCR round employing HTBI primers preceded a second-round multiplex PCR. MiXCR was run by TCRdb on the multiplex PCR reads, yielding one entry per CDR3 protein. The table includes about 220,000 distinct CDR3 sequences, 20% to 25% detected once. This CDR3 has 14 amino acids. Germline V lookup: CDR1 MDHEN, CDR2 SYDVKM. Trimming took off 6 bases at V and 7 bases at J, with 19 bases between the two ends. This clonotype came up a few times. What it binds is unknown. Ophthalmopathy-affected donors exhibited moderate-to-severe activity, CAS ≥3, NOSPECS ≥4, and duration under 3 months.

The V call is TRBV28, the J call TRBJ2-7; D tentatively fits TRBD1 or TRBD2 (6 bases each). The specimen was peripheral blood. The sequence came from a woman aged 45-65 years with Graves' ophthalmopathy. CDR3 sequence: CASSLLSGGREQYF. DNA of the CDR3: TGTGCCAGCAGCCTACTTTCTGGGGGGCGAGAGCAGTACTTC.